The sequence of this T cell receptor (beta chain) was determined in a study of blood T cell repertoires in COVID-19. At the level of the study: The United States, Italy and Spain provided the acute and convalescent COVID-19 samples. PBMCs, B-cell-depleted T cells, or T cells were the source of the cDNA or gDNA that made up the material.

How the authors handled the data: Estimates of nucleated cell counts were drawn from the amplification of reference gene primers. Some clones are missing from TCRdb's copy, which holds only in-frame ones; the method was immunoSEQ multiplex PCR. For V, J and clone size, that table is used; D and trimming come from the DNA. The table records approximately 140,000 clones, about 86% of them present only once. CDR1 is KGHDR, CDR2 SFDVKD, per germline. CDR3 length: 15 residues. V was clipped by 3 bases and J by 0 bases, with 9 bases between them. This clonotype originated in a man aged 65-85 years with acute or convalescent COVID-19. The rearrangement uses TRBV24-1 and TRBJ2-3; D is uncertain. The sequenced sample was peripheral blood. CDR3 DNA: TGTGCCACCAGTGATCCCCTAACCAGCACAGATACGCAGTATTTT. Residues: CATSDPLTSTDTQYF.